This TCR beta chain was obtained from a study of graft-versus-host responses after intestinal transplantation. Overall study context: Recipients got multivisceral, liver-intestinal, or isolated intestinal transplants. Recipients were all induced with anti-thymocyte globulin, then given tacrolimus and steroids for around three years. Study results and caveats: The study associated peak circulating GvH clone levels with early post-transplant HvG declines.

The germline CDR1 and CDR2 sequences are SEHNR and FQNEAQ (reference sequence). The germline V and J ends were trimmed by 1 base and 5 bases, with 14 bases remaining between them. CDR3 size: 15 residues. Assay: immunoSEQ multiplex PCR; the TCRdb copy retains only in-frame clones and omits some. The table includes over 70,000 clones, around 83% detected once. About this clone: What it binds is not known.

This specimen was unstimulated CD8+ T cells sorted from spleen or lymph node cells, taken before intestinal transplant. The source of this sequence is a human donor who received an intestinal transplant. The gene calls are TRBV7-9 and TRBJ1-2; D is perhaps TRBD1 (5 bases). The CDR3 protein is CASSLGPGTDYGYTF. CDR3 nucleotides: TGTGCCAGCAGCTTAGGCCCCGGGACGGATTATGGCTACACCTTC.